A single sample gave rise to the 18 T cell receptor beta chains below, sequenced in a study of shared clonotypes between healthy human individuals. The assay was immunoSEQ multiplex PCR, and TCRdb's table has in-frame clones only and misses some. The table has some 1.5 million clones, 98% seen once. The material sequenced was naive CD4+ T cells sorted from blood. The subset denotes: CD45RA+ positively selected. These receptors originate from a man aged 25 to 40 in good health.

This chain connects TRBV5-1 to TRBJ1-1; weak D call: TRBD1 (5 bases). The germline V gene encodes CDR1 SGHRS and CDR2 YFSETQ. The V end was cut by 0 bases, the J end by 0 bases, with 9 bases between. The CDR3 sequence is 15 residues long. The CDR3 protein is CASSLGRGMNTEAFF. The DNA of the CDR3 is TGCGCCAGCAGCTTGGGAAGGGGTATGAACACTGAAGCTTTCTTT.

The V gene is TRBV11-2, the J gene TRBJ2-1; 7 bases map to TRBD1. V lost 3 bases, J lost 3 bases, and 14 bases stayed unmatched. Looked up from germline, CDR1 is SGHAT and CDR2 is FQNNGV. This CDR3 is 18 amino acids long. The CDR3 is CASSFQGEARSYYNEQFF. CDR3 coding DNA: TGTGCCAGCAGCTTTCAGGGGGAAGCTCGTTCTTACTACAATGAGCAGTTCTTC. The variable domain in full, with the rest retrieved from reference TRBV11-2 and TRBJ2-1, is EAGVAQSPRYKIIEKRQSVAFWCNPISGHATLYWYQQILGQGPKLLIQFQNNGVVDDSQLPKDRFSAERLKGVDSTLKIQPAKLEDSAVYLCASSFQGEARSYYNEQFFGPGTRLTVL.

The chain uses TRBV4-1 and TRBJ1-5; tentatively, D is TRBD1 (5 bases). Germline values: CDR1 MGHRA, CDR2 YSYEKL. Trimming removed 1 base at V and 7 bases at J, with 11 bases between. There are 14 residues in the CDR3. For the CDR3, the DNA is TGCGCCAGCAGCCAAGCAGGGCGTGGGCAGCCCCAGCATTTT. Encoded protein: CASSQAGRGQPQHF.

Turning to this clone: Within the sample, other DNA sequences also encode this same CDR3. The V call is TRBV5-4, the J call TRBJ2-2; the D gene is possibly TRBD2 (5 bases). Per germline, CDR1 SGHNT and CDR2 YYREEE (reference sequence). Trimming removed 4 bases at V and 5 bases at J, with 9 bases between. This CDR3 contains 13 residues. The CDR3 nucleotides are TGTGCCAGCAGCCCACGGGGAACCGGGGAGCTGTTTTTT. This sequence encodes CASSPRGTGELFF.

V is TRBV18 and J is TRBJ2-6, with 7 bases fitting TRBD1. V shed 2 bases and J 1 base; nucleotides not matched to a gene: 5. This CDR3 has 17 residues. Germline CDR1 is KGHSH and CDR2 is LQKENI. CDR3: CASSPEGAVSGANVLTF. CDR3 DNA: TGTGCCAGCTCACCAGAGGGGGCCGTGTCTGGGGCCAACGTCCTGACTTTC.

The chain employs TRBV10-2 and TRBJ2-1; TRBD2 aligns across 11 bases. This CDR3 is 15 amino acids long. After removal of 6 bases from V and 4 bases from J, the junction contained 5 bases not matched to a gene. Germline assignment: CDR1 WSHSY and CDR2 SAAADI. Here the CDR3 reads CASRGTSGIYNEQFF. The CDR3 bases are TGCGCCAGCAGGGGGACTAGCGGAATTTACAATGAGCAGTTCTTC.

This clone was seen a single time. V and J are TRBV7-9 and TRBJ2-7; TRBD2 matches 8 bases. The CDR3 runs to 15 residues. J was trimmed by 1 base and V by 2 bases; bases with no gene match: 4. Germline loops: CDR1 SEHNR, CDR2 FQNEAQ (reference sequence). The CDR3 protein is CASSLLAGPSYEQYF. CDR3 DNA: TGTGCCAGCAGCTTATTAGCGGGACCATCCTACGAGCAGTACTTC.

The chain joins TRBV6-6 to TRBJ2-2; no firm D call. Germline assignment: CDR1 MNHNY and CDR2 SVGAGI (reference sequence). The CDR3 totals 16 residues. Trimming stripped 5 bases from V and 0 bases from J, with 13 bases between. CDR3 DNA: TGTGCCAGCAGTCGAACCAGGCCTCCGAACACCGGGGAGCTGTTTTTT. It codes for CASSRTRPPNTGELFF.

This chain connects TRBV7-2 to TRBJ2-3; 15 positions agree with TRBD2. Germline CDR1 is SGHTA and CDR2 is FQGNSA. V was clipped by 5 bases and J by 3 bases; unmatched bases: 3. This CDR3 spans 16 amino acids. This chain's CDR3 is CASSEGLAGGTDTQYF. DNA for the CDR3: TGTGCCAGCAGCGAGGGACTAGCGGGAGGAACAGATACGCAGTATTTT.

This clone was observed once. CDR3 protein: CASRESGANVLTF. The CDR3 nucleotides are TGTGCCAGCCGGGAATCTGGGGCCAACGTCCTGACTTTC. The V gene is TRBV27, the J gene TRBJ2-6; D perhaps matches TRBD2 (5 bases). Germline lookup yields CDR1 MNHEY and CDR2 SMNVEV (reference sequence). The CDR3 contains 13 residues. Trimming stripped 8 bases from V and 1 base from J, with 6 bases between.

The chain recombines TRBV28 with TRBJ2-7; D is uncertain. V was cut by 6 bases and J by 3 bases, with 21 bases left in between. The CDR3 is 16 residues long. The V gene's germline CDR1 is MDHEN and CDR2 SYDVKM. This chain's CDR3 is CASSGGEPTSFYEQYF. In nucleotides, the CDR3 is TGTGCCAGCAGCGGCGGAGAACCCACGTCGTTCTACGAGCAGTACTTC.

V and J are TRBV15 and TRBJ2-7; 7 bases match TRBD2. CDR3 length: 16 amino acids. V shed 0 bases, J shed 1 base, and the junction held 6 bases outside the gene matches. CDR1 and CDR2 (germline): LNHNV, YYDKDF (reference sequence). The DNA of the CDR3 is TGTGCCACCAGCAGAGATAAGGCTAGCGGATCCTACGAGCAGTACTTC. It codes for CATSRDKASGSYEQYF. Variable domain in full (rest from reference TRBV15 and TRBJ2-7): DAMVIQNPRYQVTQFGKPVTLSCSQTLNHNVMYWYQQKSSQAPKLLFHYYDKDFNNEADTPDNFQSRRPNTSFCFLDIRSPGLGDTAMYLCATSRDKASGSYEQYFGPGTRLTVT.

This sequence joins TRBV29-1 and TRBJ2-7, with TRBD2 identical over 8 bases. CDR3 length: 14 residues. Per germline, CDR1 SQVTM and CDR2 ANQGSEA. The V segment lost 3 bases and the J segment 6 bases; nucleotides outside the gene matches: 10. The CDR3 is CSVEYREGRVEQYF. The DNA of the CDR3 is TGCAGCGTTGAGTACCGGGAGGGCCGGGTCGAGCAGTACTTC.

The chain uses TRBV27 and TRBJ2-1, with TRBD2 identical over 15 bases. CDR3 length: 13 residues. CDR1 and CDR2 (germline): MNHEY, SMNVEV (reference sequence). V lost 4 bases and J lost 15; bases outside the gene matches: 4. This CDR3 reads CASSWTSGRARFF. CDR3 bases: TGTGCCAGCAGTTGGACTAGCGGGAGGGCCCGGTTCTTC.

V and J are TRBV7-8 and TRBJ1-5; D gene unclear. Germline lookup yields CDR1 SGHVS and CDR2 FQNEAQ. This CDR3 has 14 amino acids. Trimming cost V 2 bases and J 5 bases, with 10 bases left between them. CDR3 in amino acids: CASSLIGSYQPQHF. CDR3 DNA sequence: TGTGCCAGCAGCTTAATTGGCAGCTATCAGCCCCAGCATTTT.

CDR3 sequence reads: CASSLPSRGGYTF. The CDR3 nucleotides are TGTGCCAGCAGCTTGCCGAGCCGGGGGGGCTACACCTTC. The chain employs TRBV5-8 and TRBJ1-2, with D possibly being TRBD1 (5 bases). CDR3 length: 13 amino acids. V shed 1 base and J shed 8 bases, with 12 bases lying between them. Per germline, CDR1 SGHTS and CDR2 YDEGEE.

The chain recombines TRBV28 with TRBJ2-2; TRBD2 aligns across 13 bases. The germline gives CDR1 MDHEN, CDR2 SYDVKM. The CDR3 totals 16 residues. The ends lost 8 bases at V and 6 bases at J; junction bases unmatched: 9. The CDR3 coding sequence is TGTGCCAGCTTCGGACTAGCGGGAGTATATCCCGGGGAGCTGTTTTTT. Translated: CASFGLAGVYPGELFF. Combining the CDR3 with reference TRBV28 and TRBJ2-2 gives the whole variable domain DVKVTQSSRYLVKRTGEKVFLECVQDMDHENMFWYRQDPGLGLRLIYFSYDVKMKEKGDIPEGYSVSREKKERFSLILESASTNQTSMYLCASFGLAGVYPGELFFGEGSRLTVL.

The J gene is TRBJ1-1, the V gene TRBV6-4, with D perhaps TRBD1 (5 bases). With 6 bases removed from V and 0 bases from J, the gap between germline ends came to 14 bases. The CDR3 runs 15 residues. Per the germline V gene, CDR1 is MRHNA and CDR2 is SNTAGT. CDR3 coding DNA: TGTGCCAGCAGCGCCGACAGCCGACTGAACACTGAAGCTTTCTTT. Translation: CASSADSRLNTEAFF.